This T cell receptor beta chain was captured in a study of human T cells and chemical hapten exposure. Germline lookup yields CDR1 SGHRS and CDR2 YFSETQ. The CDR3 is 15 residues long. The trim removed 1 base at V and 9 bases at J, leaving 3 bases unmatched. General study findings and limits: Significantly more large CDR3 similarity clusters arose among expanded TCRs than among controls.

Specified time point: patch test 1, 2 weeks after DPC sensitization. The treatment here: therapeutic diphenylcyclopropenone sensitization with weekly scalp DPC. TCRdb re-analysed the RACE reads in MiXCR, keeping a single row per CDR3 protein. This sample has roughly 45,000 distinct CDR3 sequences, with less than 10% found just once. This clonotype has ten or more counts. What it recognizes is unknown. The chain uses TRBV5-1 and TRBJ2-1, with TRBD2 matching 14 bases. This clonotype was obtained from a woman aged 50 to 65 with alopecia areata. Some clones in this sample may be carry-over from other donors' samples. Sequenced material: whole blood, taken in connection with sensitization to the hapten diphenylcyclopropenone (DPC). CDR3 loop: CASSLMGTSGGEQFF. CDR3 sequence (DNA): TGCGCCAGCAGCTTGATGGGGACTAGCGGGGGTGAGCAGTTCTTC.